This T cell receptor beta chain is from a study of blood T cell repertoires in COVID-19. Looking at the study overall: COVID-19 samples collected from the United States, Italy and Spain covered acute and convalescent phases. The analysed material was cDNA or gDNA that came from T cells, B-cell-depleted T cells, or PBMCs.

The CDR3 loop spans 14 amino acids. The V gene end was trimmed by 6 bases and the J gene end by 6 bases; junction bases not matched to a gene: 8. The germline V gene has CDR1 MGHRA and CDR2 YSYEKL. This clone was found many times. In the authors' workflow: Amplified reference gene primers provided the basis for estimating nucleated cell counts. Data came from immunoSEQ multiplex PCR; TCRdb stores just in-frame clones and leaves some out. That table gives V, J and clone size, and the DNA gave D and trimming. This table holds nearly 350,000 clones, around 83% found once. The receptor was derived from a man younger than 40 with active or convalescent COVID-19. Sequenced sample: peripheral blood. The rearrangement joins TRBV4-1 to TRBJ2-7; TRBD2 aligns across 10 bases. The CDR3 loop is CASSSTAGGPEQYF. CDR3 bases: TGCGCCAGCAGTTCCACAGCGGGAGGGCCCGAGCAGTACTTC.